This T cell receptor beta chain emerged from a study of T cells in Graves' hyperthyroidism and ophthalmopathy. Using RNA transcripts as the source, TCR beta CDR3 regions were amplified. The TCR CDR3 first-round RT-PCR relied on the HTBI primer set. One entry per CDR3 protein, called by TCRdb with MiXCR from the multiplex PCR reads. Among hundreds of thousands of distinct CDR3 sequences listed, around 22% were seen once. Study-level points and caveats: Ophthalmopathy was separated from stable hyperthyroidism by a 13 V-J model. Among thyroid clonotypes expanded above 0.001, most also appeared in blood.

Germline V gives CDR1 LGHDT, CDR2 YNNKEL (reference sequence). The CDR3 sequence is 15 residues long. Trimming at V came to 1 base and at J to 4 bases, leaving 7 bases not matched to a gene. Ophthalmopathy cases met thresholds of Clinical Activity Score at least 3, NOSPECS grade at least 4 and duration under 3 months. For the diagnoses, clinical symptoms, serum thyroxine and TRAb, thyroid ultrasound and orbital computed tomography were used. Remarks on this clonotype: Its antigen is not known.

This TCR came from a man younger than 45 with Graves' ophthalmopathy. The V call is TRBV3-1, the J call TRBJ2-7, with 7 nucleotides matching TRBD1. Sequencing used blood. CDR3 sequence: CASSQADGTVYEQYF. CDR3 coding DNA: TGTGCCAGCAGCCAAGCCGACGGGACAGTTTACGAGCAGTACTTC.